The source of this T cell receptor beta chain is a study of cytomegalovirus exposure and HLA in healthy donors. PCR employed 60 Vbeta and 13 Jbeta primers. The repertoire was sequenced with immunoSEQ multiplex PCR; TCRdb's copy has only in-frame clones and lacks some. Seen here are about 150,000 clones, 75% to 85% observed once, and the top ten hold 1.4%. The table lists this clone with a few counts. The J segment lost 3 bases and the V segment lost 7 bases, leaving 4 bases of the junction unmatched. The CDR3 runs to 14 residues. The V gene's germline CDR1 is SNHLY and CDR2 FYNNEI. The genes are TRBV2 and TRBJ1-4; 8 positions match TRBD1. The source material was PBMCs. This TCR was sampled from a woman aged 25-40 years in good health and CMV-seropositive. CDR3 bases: TGTGCCAGCACCCTGGGACAGGCTAATGAAAAACTGTTTTTT. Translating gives CASTLGQANEKLFF.